A selection of T cell receptor beta chains follows, all from one sample in a study of blood T cell repertoires in COVID-19. The data were produced by immunoSEQ multiplex PCR, yet TCRdb's version contains in-frame clones alone and is incomplete. Seen here are 95,000 to 110,000 clones, roughly 88% observed once, and the top ten hold 3% to 3.5%. The specimen sequenced was peripheral blood. The receptors were sampled from a human donor in a cohort sampled during active COVID-19. Each CDR3 is given with its conserved first and last residue. The order of the fields is D gene, V gene, clone size, CDR3 length, J gene, CDR3 DNA, CDR3 protein. A D gene is named only where the DNA matches it firmly. Some rows mark clone size as missing; the rest say once, few, many or name a class of expanded clone.

d_gene: -; v_gene: TRBV5-1; abundance: -; len: 16; j_gene: TRBJ2-7; CDR3nt: TGCGCCAGCAGCTTGGGGCTAGCGTCAAGCTCCTACGAGCAGTACTTC; CDR3aa: CASSLGLASSSYEQYF
d_gene: -; v_gene: TRBV11-2; abundance: -; len: 14; j_gene: TRBJ1-4; CDR3nt: TGTGCCAGCAGCTTTGGGGCTTTAAATGAAAAACTGTTTTTT; CDR3aa: CASSFGALNEKLFF
d_gene: -; v_gene: TRBV6-5; abundance: -; len: 14; j_gene: TRBJ2-5; CDR3nt: TGTGCCAGCAGTTACTCGGGCAGGGAAGAGACCCAGTACTTC; CDR3aa: CASSYSGREETQYF
d_gene: -; v_gene: TRBV11-3; abundance: -; len: 16; j_gene: TRBJ2-5; CDR3nt: TGTGCCAGCAGCGGGACTCGGGCGGGGGCCCGGGAGACCCAGTACTTC; CDR3aa: CASSGTRAGARETQYF
d_gene: TRBD1; v_gene: TRBV29-1; abundance: -; len: 14; j_gene: TRBJ2-7; CDR3nt: TGCAGCGTGATCTCCTTCGACAGGGGCTACGAGCAGTACTTC; CDR3aa: CSVISFDRGYEQYF
d_gene: -; v_gene: TRBV7-9; abundance: -; len: 15; j_gene: TRBJ1-3; CDR3nt: TGTGCCAGCAGCTCCGGGCGGGGATCTGGAAACACCATATATTTT; CDR3aa: CASSSGRGSGNTIYF
d_gene: -; v_gene: TRBV5-1; abundance: few; len: 15; j_gene: TRBJ2-6; CDR3nt: TGCGCCAGCAGCTTGGCCGTATCTGGGGCCAACGTCCTGACTTTC; CDR3aa: CASSLAVSGANVLTF
d_gene: -; v_gene: TRBV5-1; abundance: -; len: 12; j_gene: TRBJ2-5; CDR3nt: TGCGCCAGCAGCCACCGAGGAGAGACCCAGTACTTC; CDR3aa: CASSHRGETQYF
d_gene: TRBD2; v_gene: TRBV19; abundance: -; len: 18; j_gene: TRBJ2-7; CDR3nt: TGTGCCAGTAGTATAACGCGGGGGGAAGGCGGCAGCTCCTACGAGCAGTACTTC; CDR3aa: CASSITRGEGGSSYEQYF
d_gene: -; v_gene: TRBV5-1; abundance: -; len: 17; j_gene: TRBJ1-3; CDR3nt: TGCGCCAGCAGCTTGACTGGGCAGGGTCAGTATGGAAACACCATATATTTT; CDR3aa: CASSLTGQGQYGNTIYF
d_gene: TRBD1; v_gene: TRBV3-1/TRBV3-2; abundance: -; len: 16; j_gene: TRBJ1-2; CDR3nt: TGTGCCAGCAGCCGAAGGTCGACAGGGTGGAATAATGGCTACACCTTC; CDR3aa: CASSRRSTGWNNGYTF
d_gene: -; v_gene: TRBV6-5; abundance: -; len: 14; j_gene: TRBJ2-7; CDR3nt: TGTGCCAGCAAGTCGCGAGGAAGCTCCTACGAGCAGTACTTC; CDR3aa: CASKSRGSSYEQYF
d_gene: TRBD1; v_gene: TRBV5-1; abundance: once; len: 15; j_gene: TRBJ1-3; CDR3nt: TGCGCCAGCAGCGGCCGGACAGGGACTGGAAACACCATATATTTT; CDR3aa: CASSGRTGTGNTIYF
d_gene: TRBD1; v_gene: TRBV16; abundance: once; len: 14; j_gene: TRBJ1-5; CDR3nt: TGTGCCAGCAGTCTTGACAGGGAGAATCAGCCCCAGCATTTT; CDR3aa: CASSLDRENQPQHF
d_gene: -; v_gene: TRBV19; abundance: -; len: 14; j_gene: TRBJ1-6; CDR3nt: TGTGCCAGTAGTTACAGGGAACCGAATTCACCCCTCCACTTT; CDR3aa: CASSYREPNSPLHF
d_gene: TRBD1; v_gene: TRBV24-1; abundance: few; len: 15; j_gene: TRBJ1-5; CDR3nt: TGTGCCACCAGCGGGGGACAGATTAGCAATCAGCCCCAGCATTTT; CDR3aa: CATSGGQISNQPQHF
d_gene: -; v_gene: TRBV11-2; abundance: -; len: 13; j_gene: TRBJ1-6; CDR3nt: TGTGCCAGCAGCCTTAGCAGGGATTCACCCCTCCACTTT; CDR3aa: CASSLSRDSPLHF
d_gene: -; v_gene: TRBV9; abundance: -; len: 14; j_gene: TRBJ1-6; CDR3nt: TGTGCCAGCAGCGGACAGAGTTATAATTCACCCCTCCACTTT; CDR3aa: CASSGQSYNSPLHF
d_gene: -; v_gene: TRBV7-9; abundance: -; len: 13; j_gene: TRBJ2-7; CDR3nt: TGTGCCAGCAGCTTAGCCAGAACCTACGAGCAGTACTTC; CDR3aa: CASSLARTYEQYF
d_gene: TRBD2; v_gene: TRBV28; abundance: -; len: 16; j_gene: TRBJ2-4; CDR3nt: TGTGCCAGCAGGCAACTAGCGGGGGTAAGGGAAAACATTCAGTACTTC; CDR3aa: CASRQLAGVRENIQYF
d_gene: -; v_gene: TRBV19; abundance: -; len: 15; j_gene: TRBJ2-1; CDR3nt: TGTGCCAGTAGTATTTGGGGGGGGGCCAGCAATGAGCAGTTCTTC; CDR3aa: CASSIWGGASNEQFF
d_gene: TRBD1; v_gene: TRBV6-2/TRBV6-3; abundance: few; len: 15; j_gene: TRBJ1-1; CDR3nt: TGTGCCAGCAGTTTTTCCACGGACAGGGTGACTGAAGCTTTCTTT; CDR3aa: CASSFSTDRVTEAFF
d_gene: -; v_gene: TRBV11-2; abundance: few; len: 13; j_gene: TRBJ2-1; CDR3nt: TGTGCCAGCAGCTTGCAGTCGTACAATGAGCAGTTCTTC; CDR3aa: CASSLQSYNEQFF
d_gene: -; v_gene: TRBV3-1/TRBV3-2; abundance: -; len: 15; j_gene: TRBJ1-5; CDR3nt: TGTGCCAGCAGCCAAGATGCCGGGGGCAATCAGCCCCAGCATTTT; CDR3aa: CASSQDAGGNQPQHF
d_gene: -; v_gene: TRBV7-8; abundance: few; len: 13; j_gene: TRBJ1-2; CDR3nt: TGTGCCAGCAGCTTAAGGGGCCTCTATGGCTACACCTTC; CDR3aa: CASSLRGLYGYTF
d_gene: -; v_gene: TRBV7-8; abundance: -; len: 17; j_gene: TRBJ2-3; CDR3nt: TGTGCCAGCAGCTTAGGGAAGGGAAGGGGCCCCACAGATACGCAGTATTTT; CDR3aa: CASSLGKGRGPTDTQYF
d_gene: -; v_gene: TRBV5-1; abundance: -; len: 15; j_gene: TRBJ2-5; CDR3nt: TGCGCCAGCAACTTTTTAACAGGTTTTGGGGAGACCCAGTACTTC; CDR3aa: CASNFLTGFGETQYF
d_gene: -; v_gene: TRBV2; abundance: -; len: 14; j_gene: TRBJ2-4; CDR3nt: TGTGCCAGCAGTGAAGACGGACTAAAACGCATTCAGTACTTC; CDR3aa: CASSEDGLKRIQYF
d_gene: -; v_gene: TRBV28; abundance: -; len: 16; j_gene: TRBJ1-5; CDR3nt: TGTGCCAGCAGTTTATTCGGGGGGCGGGACAATCAGCCCCAGCATTTT; CDR3aa: CASSLFGGRDNQPQHF
d_gene: -; v_gene: TRBV5-5; abundance: -; len: 14; j_gene: TRBJ2-3; CDR3nt: TGTGCCAGCAGCTCCCGACGGGATAGAGATACGCAGTATTTT; CDR3aa: CASSSRRDRDTQYF
d_gene: -; v_gene: TRBV5-1; abundance: -; len: 13; j_gene: TRBJ2-7; CDR3nt: TGCGCCAGCAGCTTGGTTAACAAAAACGAGCAGTACTTC; CDR3aa: CASSLVNKNEQYF
d_gene: TRBD2; v_gene: TRBV6-2/TRBV6-3; abundance: -; len: 14; j_gene: TRBJ2-7; CDR3nt: TGTGCCAGCAGTTCCCTAGCGGGGGTCTACGAGCAGTACTTC; CDR3aa: CASSSLAGVYEQYF
d_gene: TRBD1; v_gene: TRBV7-9; abundance: -; len: 14; j_gene: TRBJ2-7; CDR3nt: TGTGCCAGCAGCCCATGGACAGGGGGGAACGAGCAGTACTTC; CDR3aa: CASSPWTGGNEQYF
d_gene: -; v_gene: TRBV6-5; abundance: -; len: 15; j_gene: TRBJ1-3; CDR3nt: TGTGCCAGCAGTTCAGGGGTCGGCTCTGGAAACACCATATATTTT; CDR3aa: CASSSGVGSGNTIYF
d_gene: TRBD2; v_gene: TRBV7-8; abundance: -; len: 16; j_gene: TRBJ2-1; CDR3nt: TGTGCCAGCAGCTTAGTAGCGGGCAGAATGGGCAATGAGCAGTTCTTC; CDR3aa: CASSLVAGRMGNEQFF
d_gene: TRBD2; v_gene: TRBV2; abundance: once; len: 15; j_gene: TRBJ2-1; CDR3nt: TGTGCCAGCAGTCCTAGCGGGGGGTCCATCAATGAGCAGTTCTTC; CDR3aa: CASSPSGGSINEQFF
d_gene: -; v_gene: TRBV4-1; abundance: -; len: 18; j_gene: TRBJ1-5; CDR3nt: TGCGCCAGCAGCCAAGGAGTCTGGGGGCAAGGGAAAAATCAGCCCCAGCATTTT; CDR3aa: CASSQGVWGQGKNQPQHF
d_gene: TRBD2; v_gene: TRBV10-2; abundance: -; len: 15; j_gene: TRBJ2-2; CDR3nt: TGCGCCAGCAAACTAGCGGGAGAGGGCACCGGGGAGCTGTTTTTT; CDR3aa: CASKLAGEGTGELFF
d_gene: TRBD2; v_gene: TRBV7-2; abundance: -; len: 18; j_gene: TRBJ2-5; CDR3nt: TGTGCCAGCAGCTTAGTGAAGGCTAGCGGGAGTATGACTGAGACCCAGTACTTC; CDR3aa: CASSLVKASGSMTETQYF
d_gene: TRBD1; v_gene: TRBV7-8; abundance: -; len: 19; j_gene: TRBJ1-2; CDR3nt: TGTGCCAGCAGCTCTCGGAGGGGCCGGGACAGGGGGACTAACTATGGCTACACCTTC; CDR3aa: CASSSRRGRDRGTNYGYTF
d_gene: TRBD2; v_gene: TRBV3-1/TRBV3-2; abundance: -; len: 15; j_gene: TRBJ2-1; CDR3nt: TGTGCCAGCAGCCCGCCGGGACTAGCGAACAATGAGCAGTTCTTC; CDR3aa: CASSPPGLANNEQFF
d_gene: -; v_gene: TRBV7-7; abundance: -; len: 19; j_gene: TRBJ2-1; CDR3nt: TGTGCCAGCAGCCCCAGGAGCCCTTATGGCGGGGCCTCCTACAATGAGCAGTTCTTC; CDR3aa: CASSPRSPYGGASYNEQFF
d_gene: TRBD1; v_gene: TRBV15; abundance: -; len: 16; j_gene: TRBJ1-5; CDR3nt: TGTGCCACCAGCAACCGACAGGGGGGAGATCGTCAGCCCCAGCATTTT; CDR3aa: CATSNRQGGDRQPQHF
d_gene: -; v_gene: TRBV5-4; abundance: -; len: 14; j_gene: TRBJ2-6; CDR3nt: TGTGCCAGCAGCTACAGCTCTGGGGCCAACGTCCTGACTTTC; CDR3aa: CASSYSSGANVLTF
d_gene: -; v_gene: TRBV6-5; abundance: many; len: 15; j_gene: TRBJ1-2; CDR3nt: TGTGCCAGCAGTTGGAGATGGACAGCTAACTATGGCTACACCTTC; CDR3aa: CASSWRWTANYGYTF